The source of this T cell receptor (beta chain) is a study of OX40 agonist ivuxolimab in advanced cancers. Study context: Participants averaged 60 years of age (range about 23 to 80) and were 82.7% male.

Trimming pared 4 bases from V and 6 bases from J, leaving 17 bases between. Germline V gene lookup returns CDR1 LGHNA and CDR2 YSLEER. The CDR3 length is 15 residues. Study findings and constraints: Researchers report that CD8+ T cells had, on average, more expanded clones than CD4+.

The table came from immunoSEQ multiplex PCR; TCRdb's copy has only in-frame clones and leaves some out. The sample holds 15,000 or so clones, 65% to 90% seen once. Remarks on this clone: The antigen remains undetermined.

The sequences come from CD4+ or CD8+ T cells sorted from blood, collected in a trial of the OX40 agonist ivuxolimab. The TCR was taken from an adult with an advanced solid tumor such as melanoma, head and neck, liver or kidney cancer. The V and J genes are TRBV4-3 and TRBJ2-3; D is ambiguous. CDR3 loop: CASSPGSVPRDTQYF. The CDR3 nucleotides are TGCGCCAGCAGCCCCGGCAGCGTACCAAGGGATACGCAGTATTTT.